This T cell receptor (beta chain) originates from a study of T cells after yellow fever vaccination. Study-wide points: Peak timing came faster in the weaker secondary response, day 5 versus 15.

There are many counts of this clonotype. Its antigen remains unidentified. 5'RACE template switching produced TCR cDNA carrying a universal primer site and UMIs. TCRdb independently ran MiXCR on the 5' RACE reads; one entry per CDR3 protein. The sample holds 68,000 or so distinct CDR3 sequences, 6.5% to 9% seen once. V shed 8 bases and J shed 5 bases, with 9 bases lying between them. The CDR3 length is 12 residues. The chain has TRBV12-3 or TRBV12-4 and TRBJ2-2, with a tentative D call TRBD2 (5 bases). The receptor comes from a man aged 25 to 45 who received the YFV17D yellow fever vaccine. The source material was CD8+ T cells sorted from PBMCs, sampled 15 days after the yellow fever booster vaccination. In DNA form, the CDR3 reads TGTGCCAGCTCTACTAGGACCGGGGAGCTGTTTTTT. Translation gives CASSTRTGELFF.